This T cell receptor beta chain was captured in a study of neoadjuvant anti-PD-1 for oral cavity cancer. Study as a whole: Around day 43, patients without progression received a fourth nivolumab dose before surgery. Points from the study as a whole: Higher pretreatment Treg/Th17 ratios tracked higher pretreatment blood clonality. Only three patients per response group were TCR-analyzed; validation needed.

This clone was seen a handful of times. The antigen remains unidentified. Patients were newly diagnosed with stage II-IVA oral cavity squamous cell carcinoma without prior systemic or radiation treatment. V was cut by 6 bases and J by 7 bases, with 15 bases left in between. Germline loops: CDR1 SQVTM, CDR2 ANQGSEA. CDR3 length equals 12 residues. Clones were sequenced by immunoSEQ multiplex PCR, and TCRdb holds only the in-frame ones, with some missing. The profile shows about 14,000 clones, around 60% of them singletons. The source was PBMCs, collected before nivolumab (anti-PD-1) treatment. V and J are TRBV29-1 and TRBJ1-1; D possibly corresponds to TRBD1 (6 bases). The TCR originated in a person between 40 and 79 years old with oral cavity squamous cell carcinoma. CDR3 coding DNA: TGCAGCGTCGGTGAACAGGGAAGTGAAGCTTTCTTT. This codes for CSVGEQGSEAFF.